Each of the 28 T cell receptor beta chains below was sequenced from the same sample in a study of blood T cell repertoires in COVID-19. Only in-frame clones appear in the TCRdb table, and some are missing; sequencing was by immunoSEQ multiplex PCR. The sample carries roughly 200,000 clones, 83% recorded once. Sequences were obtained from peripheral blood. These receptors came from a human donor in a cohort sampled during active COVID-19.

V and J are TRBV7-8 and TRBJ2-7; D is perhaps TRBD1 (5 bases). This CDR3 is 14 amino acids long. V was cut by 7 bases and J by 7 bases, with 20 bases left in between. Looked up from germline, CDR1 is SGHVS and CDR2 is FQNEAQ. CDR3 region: CASTLIEGAGEQYF. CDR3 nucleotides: TGTGCCAGCACCCTCATAGAAGGGGCTGGTGAGCAGTACTTC.

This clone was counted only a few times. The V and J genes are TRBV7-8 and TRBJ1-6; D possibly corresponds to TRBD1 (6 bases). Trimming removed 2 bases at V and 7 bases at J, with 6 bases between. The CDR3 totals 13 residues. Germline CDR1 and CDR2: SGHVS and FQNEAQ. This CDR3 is CASSLQGNSPLHF. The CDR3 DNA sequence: TGTGCCAGCAGCTTACAGGGGAATTCACCCCTCCACTTT.

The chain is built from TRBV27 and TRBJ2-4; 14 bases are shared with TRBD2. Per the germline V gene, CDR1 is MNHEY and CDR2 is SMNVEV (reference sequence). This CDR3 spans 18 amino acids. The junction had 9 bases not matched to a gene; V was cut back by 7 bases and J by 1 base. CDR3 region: CASTPGTSGGGAKNIQYF. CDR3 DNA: TGTGCCAGCACCCCGGGGACTAGCGGGGGAGGGGCCAAAAACATTCAGTACTTC.

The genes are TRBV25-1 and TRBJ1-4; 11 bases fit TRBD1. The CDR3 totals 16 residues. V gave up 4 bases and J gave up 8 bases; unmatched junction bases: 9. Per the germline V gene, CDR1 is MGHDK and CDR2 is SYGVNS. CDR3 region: CASSGRDRGRIEKLFF. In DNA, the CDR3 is TGTGCCAGCAGTGGCCGGGACAGGGGGAGAATCGAAAAACTGTTTTTT.

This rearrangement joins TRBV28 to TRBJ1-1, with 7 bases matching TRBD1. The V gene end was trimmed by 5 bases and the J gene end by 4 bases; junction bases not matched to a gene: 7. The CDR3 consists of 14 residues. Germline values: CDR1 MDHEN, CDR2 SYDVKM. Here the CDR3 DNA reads TGTGCCAGCAGTAACCAGGGGGTCTTCACTGAAGCTTTCTTT. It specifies CASSNQGVFTEAFF.

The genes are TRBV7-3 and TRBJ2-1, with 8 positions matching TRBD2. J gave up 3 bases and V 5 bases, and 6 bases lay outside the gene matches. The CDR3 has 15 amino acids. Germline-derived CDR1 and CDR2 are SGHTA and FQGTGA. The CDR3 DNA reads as TGTGCCAGCAGCAAGGGCGGGAGGAACTACAATGAGCAGTTCTTC. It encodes CASSKGGRNYNEQFF.

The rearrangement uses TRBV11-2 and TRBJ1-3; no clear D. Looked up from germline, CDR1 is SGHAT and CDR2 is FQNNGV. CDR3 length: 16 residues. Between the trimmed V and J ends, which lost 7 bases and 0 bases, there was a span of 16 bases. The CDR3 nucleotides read TGTGCCAGCACAACCGGGTCCTACCACTCTGGAAACACCATATATTTT. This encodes CASTTGSYHSGNTIYF. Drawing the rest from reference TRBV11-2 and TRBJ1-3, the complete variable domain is EAGVAQSPRYKIIEKRQSVAFWCNPISGHATLYWYQQILGQGPKLLIQFQNNGVVDDSQLPKDRFSAERLKGVDSTLKIQPAKLEDSAVYLCASTTGSYHSGNTIYFGEGSWLTVV.

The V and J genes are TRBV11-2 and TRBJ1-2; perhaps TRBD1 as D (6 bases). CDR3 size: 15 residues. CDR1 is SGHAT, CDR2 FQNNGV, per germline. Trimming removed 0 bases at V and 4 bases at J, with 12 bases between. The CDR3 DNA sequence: TGTGCCAGCAGCTTAGATCGGTACAGGGCCTATGGCTACACCTTC. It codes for CASSLDRYRAYGYTF.

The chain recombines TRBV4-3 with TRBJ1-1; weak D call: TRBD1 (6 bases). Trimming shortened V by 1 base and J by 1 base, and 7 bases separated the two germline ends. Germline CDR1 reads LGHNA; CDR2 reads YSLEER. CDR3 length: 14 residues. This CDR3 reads CASSQGTANTEAFF. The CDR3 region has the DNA TGCGCCAGCAGCCAAGGGACAGCGAACACTGAAGCTTTCTTT.

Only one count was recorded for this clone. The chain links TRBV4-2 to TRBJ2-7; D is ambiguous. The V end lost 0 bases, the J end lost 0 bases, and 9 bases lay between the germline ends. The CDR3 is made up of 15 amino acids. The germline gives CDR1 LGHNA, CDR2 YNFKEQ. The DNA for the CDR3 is TGTGCCAGCAGCCAAGATCCGGGTCGCTCCTACGAGCAGTACTTC. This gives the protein CASSQDPGRSYEQYF.

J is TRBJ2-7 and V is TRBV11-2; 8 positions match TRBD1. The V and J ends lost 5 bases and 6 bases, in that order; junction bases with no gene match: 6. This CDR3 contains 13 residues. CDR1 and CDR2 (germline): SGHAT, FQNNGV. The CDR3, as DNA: TGTGCCAGCAGCGTAGGGACAGGCCTCGAGCAGTACTTC. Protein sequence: CASSVGTGLEQYF. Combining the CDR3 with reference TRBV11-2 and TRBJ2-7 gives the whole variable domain EAGVAQSPRYKIIEKRQSVAFWCNPISGHATLYWYQQILGQGPKLLIQFQNNGVVDDSQLPKDRFSAERLKGVDSTLKIQPAKLEDSAVYLCASSVGTGLEQYFGPGTRLTVT.

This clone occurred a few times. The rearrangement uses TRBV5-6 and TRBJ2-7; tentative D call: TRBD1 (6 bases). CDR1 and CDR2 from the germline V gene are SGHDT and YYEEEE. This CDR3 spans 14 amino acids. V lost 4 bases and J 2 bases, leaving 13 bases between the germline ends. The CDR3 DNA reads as TGTGCCAGCAGCCCCGACAGGCCACCCTACGAGCAGTACTTC. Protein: CASSPDRPPYEQYF.

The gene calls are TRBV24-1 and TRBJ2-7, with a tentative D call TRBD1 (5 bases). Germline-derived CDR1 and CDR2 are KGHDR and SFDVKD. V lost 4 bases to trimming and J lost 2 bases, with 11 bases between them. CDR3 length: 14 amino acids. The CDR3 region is CATSEGAEAYEQYF. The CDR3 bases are TGTGCCACCAGTGAAGGGGCGGAAGCCTACGAGCAGTACTTC.

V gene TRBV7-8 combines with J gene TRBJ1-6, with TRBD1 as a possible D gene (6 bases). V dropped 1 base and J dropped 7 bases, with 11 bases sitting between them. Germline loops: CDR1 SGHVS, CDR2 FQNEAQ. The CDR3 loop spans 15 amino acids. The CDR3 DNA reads TGTGCCAGCAGCTTAGAGTACAGGGACAATTCACCCCTCCACTTT. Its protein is CASSLEYRDNSPLHF.

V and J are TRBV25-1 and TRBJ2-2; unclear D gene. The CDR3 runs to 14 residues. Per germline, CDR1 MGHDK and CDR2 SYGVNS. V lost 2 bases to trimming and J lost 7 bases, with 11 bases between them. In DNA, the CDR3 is TGTGCCAGCAGTGAAGTCCGGGTTGGCGGGGAGCTGTTTTTT. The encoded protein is CASSEVRVGGELFF.

The CDR3 DNA reads TGTGCCACCAGTGAGAGAGACAATGAGCAGTTCTTC. It translates to CATSERDNEQFF. The chain has TRBV24-1 and TRBJ2-1, with unresolved D. The V end was cut by 4 bases, the J end by 5 bases, with 5 bases between. CDR1 and CDR2 from the germline V gene are KGHDR and SFDVKD. The CDR3 contains 12 residues.

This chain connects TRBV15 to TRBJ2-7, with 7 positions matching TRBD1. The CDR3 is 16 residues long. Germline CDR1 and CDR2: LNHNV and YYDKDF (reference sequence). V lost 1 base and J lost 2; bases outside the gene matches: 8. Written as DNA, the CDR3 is TGTGCCACCAGCAGAGGACAGGGAATTGCCACCTACGAGCAGTACTTC. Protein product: CATSRGQGIATYEQYF.

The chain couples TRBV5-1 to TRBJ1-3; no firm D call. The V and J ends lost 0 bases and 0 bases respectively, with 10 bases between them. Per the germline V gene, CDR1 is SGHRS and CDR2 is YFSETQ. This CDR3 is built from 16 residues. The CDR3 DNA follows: TGCGCCAGCAGCTTGGGTACAGAGAACTCTGGAAACACCATATATTTT. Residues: CASSLGTENSGNTIYF.

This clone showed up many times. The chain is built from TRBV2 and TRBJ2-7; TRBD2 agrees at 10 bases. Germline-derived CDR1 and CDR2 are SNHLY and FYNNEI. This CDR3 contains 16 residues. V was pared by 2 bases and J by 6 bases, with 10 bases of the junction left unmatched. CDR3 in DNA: TGTGCCAGCAGTGAAAGGGCTAGCGGGGGAAGGGGCGAGCAGTACTTC. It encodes CASSERASGGRGEQYF.

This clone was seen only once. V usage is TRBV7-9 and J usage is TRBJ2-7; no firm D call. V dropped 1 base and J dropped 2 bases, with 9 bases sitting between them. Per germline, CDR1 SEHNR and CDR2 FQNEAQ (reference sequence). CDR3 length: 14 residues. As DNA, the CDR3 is TGTGCCAGCAGCTTAGGTAACACCGCCTACGAGCAGTACTTC. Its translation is CASSLGNTAYEQYF.

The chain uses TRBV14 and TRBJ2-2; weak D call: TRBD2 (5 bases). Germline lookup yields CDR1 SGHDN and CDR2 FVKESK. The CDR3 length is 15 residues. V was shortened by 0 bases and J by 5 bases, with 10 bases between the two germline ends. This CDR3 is CASSQDPRGTGELFF. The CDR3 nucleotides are TGTGCCAGCAGCCAAGACCCCCGGGGTACCGGGGAGCTGTTTTTT.

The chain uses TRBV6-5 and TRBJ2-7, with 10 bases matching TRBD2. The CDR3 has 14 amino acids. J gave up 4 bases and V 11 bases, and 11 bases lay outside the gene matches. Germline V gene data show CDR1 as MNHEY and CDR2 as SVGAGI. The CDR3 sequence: CALLGTSDVYEQYF. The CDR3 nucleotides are TGTGCCCTCCTGGGGACTAGCGATGTGTACGAGCAGTACTTC.

The CDR3 DNA sequence: TGTGCCAGCAGCCGGGACAGATACACTGAAGCTTTCTTT. Protein sequence: CASSRDRYTEAFF. The genes are TRBV11-1 and TRBJ1-1; TRBD1 matches at 7 bases. The junction had 3 bases not matched to a gene; V was cut back by 5 bases and J by 3 bases. Per germline, CDR1 SGHAT and CDR2 FQDESV (reference sequence). The CDR3 length is 13 residues.

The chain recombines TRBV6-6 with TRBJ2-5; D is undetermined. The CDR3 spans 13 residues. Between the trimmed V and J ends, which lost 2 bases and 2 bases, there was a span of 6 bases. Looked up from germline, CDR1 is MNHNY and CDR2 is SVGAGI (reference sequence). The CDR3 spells CASSYPPQETQYF. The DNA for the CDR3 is TGTGCCAGCAGTTACCCCCCTCAAGAGACCCAGTACTTC.

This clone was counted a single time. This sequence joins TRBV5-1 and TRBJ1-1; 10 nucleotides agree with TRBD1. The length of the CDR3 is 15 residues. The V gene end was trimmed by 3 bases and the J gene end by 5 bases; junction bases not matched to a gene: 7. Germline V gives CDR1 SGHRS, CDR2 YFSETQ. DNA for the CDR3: TGCGCCAGCAGCTCCGGTGGACAGGGGGGGACTGAAGCTTTCTTT. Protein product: CASSSGGQGGTEAFF. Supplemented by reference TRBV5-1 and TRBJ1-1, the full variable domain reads KAGVTQTPRYLIKTRGQQVTLSCSPISGHRSVSWYQQTPGQGLQFLFEYFSETQRNKGNFPGRFSGRQFSNSRSEMNVSTLELGDSALYLCASSSGGQGGTEAFFGQGTRLTVV.

CDR3 DNA: TGTGCCAGCAGTGGAGCGGGGGGTGTCGATACGCAGTATTTT. This translates into CASSGAGGVDTQYF. V is TRBV2 and J is TRBJ2-3; 9 positions match TRBD2. Germline-derived CDR1 and CDR2 are SNHLY and FYNNEI. V was pared by 4 bases and J by 6 bases, with 5 bases of the junction left unmatched. The CDR3 has 14 amino acids.

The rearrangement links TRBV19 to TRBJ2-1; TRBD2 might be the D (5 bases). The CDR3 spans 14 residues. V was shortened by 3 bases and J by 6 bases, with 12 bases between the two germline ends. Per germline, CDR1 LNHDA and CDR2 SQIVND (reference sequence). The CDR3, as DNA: TGTGCCAGTAGTATTAAAACTAGTGGCAATGAGCAGTTCTTC. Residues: CASSIKTSGNEQFF. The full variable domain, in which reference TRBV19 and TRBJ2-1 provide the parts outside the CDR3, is DGGITQSPKYLFRKEGQNVTLSCEQNLNHDAMYWYRQDPGQGLRLIYYSQIVNDFQKGDIAEGYSVSREKKESFPLTVTSAQKNPTAFYLCASSIKTSGNEQFFGPGTRLTVL.

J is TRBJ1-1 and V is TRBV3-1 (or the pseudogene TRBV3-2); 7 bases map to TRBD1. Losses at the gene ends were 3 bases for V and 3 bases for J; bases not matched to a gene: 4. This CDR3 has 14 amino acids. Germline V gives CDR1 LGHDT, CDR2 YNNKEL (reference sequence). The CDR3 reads CASSQGQTDTEAFF. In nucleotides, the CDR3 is TGTGCCAGCAGCCAGGGACAGACCGACACTGAAGCTTTCTTT.